The rows below give T cell receptor beta chains drawn from one sample of a study of blood T cells in healthy people across ages. TCRdb redid the calling of the 5' RACE reads with MiXCR, one entry per CDR3 protein. The sample lists approximately 800,000 distinct CDR3 sequences; about 55% were seen once. Sample: blood. Receptor source: an elderly man in good health. CDR3s include the opening cysteine and the closing phenylalanine or tryptophan. Each record gives: clone size, V gene, J gene, D gene, CDR3 length, CDR3 protein, CDR3 DNA. D genes are given only for firm matches. Some rows mark clone size as missing; the rest say once, few, many or name a class of expanded clone.

-	TRBV29-1	TRBJ2-7	TRBD1	15	CSAAGTGSAYNEQYF	TGCAGCGCCGCCGGGACAGGGTCTGCCTACAATGAGCAGTACTTC
-	TRBV4-2	TRBJ2-1	TRBD2	15	CASSQAAGGYNEQFF	TGTGCCAGCAGCCAAGCAGCGGGAGGCTACAATGAGCAGTTCTTC
many	TRBV7-8	TRBJ2-1	-	14	CASSFRELYNEQFF	TGTGCCAGCAGCTTTCGTGAGCTCTACAATGAGCAGTTCTTC
-	TRBV25-1	TRBJ2-2	TRBD1	18	CASSGRQGRRSGTGELFF	TGCGCCAGCAGTGGACGACAGGGGCGGAGGTCAGGAACCGGGGAGCTGTTTTTT
-	TRBV11-2	TRBJ2-5	TRBD1	16	CASSSDRDRGLQTQYF	TGTGCCAGCAGCTCAGACCGGGACAGGGGGCTTCAGACCCAGTACTTC
-	TRBV29-1	TRBJ1-1	-	14	CSVEVGRVNTEAFF	TGCAGCGTTGAAGTGGGCAGGGTGAACACTGAAGCTTTCTTT
-	TRBV14	TRBJ1-5	-	16	CASSQEKGEGNQPQHF	TGTGCCAGCAGCCAAGAGAAGGGGGAGGGAAATCAGCCCCAGCATTTT
-	TRBV24-1	TRBJ2-7	TRBD2	15	CATSLAGLSYNEQYF	TGTGCCACCTCCCTAGCGGGCCTCTCCTACAATGAGCAGTACTTC
-	TRBV13	TRBJ2-4	TRBD2	16	CASSSLLAGGGGEQYF	TGTGCCAGCAGCTCCCTACTAGCGGGAGGAGGGGGAGAGCAGTACTTC
-	TRBV7-6	TRBJ2-3	-	17	CAGSLAARVGKHRYAYF	TGTGCCGGCAGCTTAGCGGCCCGGGTGGGGAAACACAGATACGCGTATTTT
-	TRBV5-1	TRBJ2-4	-	16	CASSSRLQGSTAEQYF	TGCGCCAGCAGCTCCCGATTACAGGGTTCTACCGCTGAGCAGTACTTC
-	TRBV29-1	TRBJ2-5	TRBD1	14	CSGRGDRGGETQYF	TGCAGCGGCCGGGGGGACAGGGGAGGGGAGACCCAGTACTTC
-	TRBV18	TRBJ2-1	TRBD2	15	CASSPLLADYNEQFF	TGTGCCAGCTCACCACTCCTAGCGGACTACAATGAGCAGTTCTTC
-	TRBV7-2	TRBJ1-2	TRBD1	14	CASSFTGTDYGYTF	TGTGCCAGCAGCTTTACTGGGACAGACTATGGCTACACCTTC
few	TRBV4-1	TRBJ2-3	-	13	CASSQDTALPAYF	TGCGCCAGCAGCCAAGACACCGCCCTCCCCGCGTATTTT
-	TRBV20-1	TRBJ2-5	-	12	CSAPRTQETQYF	TGCAGTGCCCCCAGGACCCAAGAGACCCAGTACTTC
-	TRBV13	TRBJ1-6	-	16	CASSLGEGRGGSPLHF	TGTGCCAGCAGCTTAGGTGAGGGCAGGGGCGGATCACCCCTCCACTTT
-	TRBV20-1	TRBJ2-5	TRBD2	16	CSATWGTSLFSNEQYF	TGCAGTGCTACCTGGGGGACTAGCCTGTTCTCGAATGAGCAGTACTTC
-	TRBV20-1	TRBJ2-7	-	11	CSAPLRAEQYF	TGCAGTGCTCCATTGAGGGCCGAGCAGTACTTC
-	TRBV6-9	TRBJ1-4	TRBD1	16	CASRNGTGILNEKLFF	TGTGCCAGCAGAAACGGGACAGGCATCCTTAATGAAAAACTGTTTTTT
-	TRBV5-1	TRBJ1-5	-	15	CASSPGSSSKQPQHF	TGCGCCAGCAGCCCCGGTAGCAGCTCAAAGCAGCCCCAGCATTTT
-	TRBV7-9	TRBJ1-4	-	14	CASSVAGFGEKLFF	TGTGCCAGCAGCGTGGCGGGATTTGGTGAAAAACTGTTTTTT
few	TRBV21-1	TRBJ2-7	-	17	CASSKEPSGPQSNEQYF	TGTGCCAGCAGCAAAGAACCTTCCGGGCCTCAAAGCAACGAGCAGTACTTC
-	TRBV20-1	TRBJ2-1	TRBD2	15	CSARRLAGTYNEQFF	TGCAGTGCTAGGCGACTAGCGGGCACCTACAATGAGCAGTTCTTC
few	TRBV2	TRBJ2-7	-	13	CASGGFLADEQYF	TGTGCCAGCGGGGGATTTTTAGCGGACGAGCAGTACTTC
-	TRBV6-1	TRBJ1-2	-	13	CASSRQRDHGYTF	TGTGCCAGCAGTCGACAGCGGGACCATGGCTACACCTTC
-	TRBV9	TRBJ2-1	-	16	CASSRTLAQSYNEQFF	TGTGCCAGCAGCCGCACTCTAGCGCAGTCCTACAATGAGCAGTTCTTC
-	TRBV10-3	TRBJ2-1	TRBD2	14	CASQGSLADNEQFF	TGTGCCAGCCAGGGAAGCCTAGCGGACAATGAGCAGTTCTTC
few	TRBV29-1	TRBJ1-2	-	13	CSVAYLANYGYTF	TGCAGCGTAGCTTATCTTGCTAACTATGGCTACACCTTC
few	TRBV12-3/TRBV12-4	TRBJ1-6	-	14	CASSLKGDNSPLHF	TGTGCCAGCAGTTTGAAGGGGGATAATTCACCCCTCCACTTT
few	TRBV20-1	TRBJ2-5	TRBD2	13	CSAREAGQETQYF	TGCAGTGCACGGGAGGCGGGGCAAGAGACCCAGTACTTC
-	TRBV12-3/TRBV12-4	TRBJ2-7	-	14	CASSPSGASYEQYF	TGTGCCAGCAGCCCCTCGGGGGCCTCCTACGAGCAGTACTTC
-	TRBV13	TRBJ2-3	TRBD2	15	CASSLRAGARDTQYF	TGTGCCAGCAGCTTACGGGCGGGAGCTCGAGATACGCAGTATTTT
-	TRBV5-1	TRBJ1-1	-	13	CASSSTTRAEAFF	TGCGCCAGCAGCTCAACGACCCGGGCTGAAGCTTTCTTT
-	TRBV6-5	TRBJ2-3	TRBD2	16	CAGSRGTSGRADTQYF	TGTGCCGGCAGCAGGGGGACTAGCGGGAGGGCAGATACGCAGTATTTT
-	TRBV3-1	TRBJ2-7	TRBD1	15	CASSQDNRGLYEQYF	TGTGCCAGCAGCCAAGATAACAGGGGGCTCTACGAGCAGTACTTC
-	TRBV5-5	TRBJ2-7	-	15	CASSRLGGNGYEQYF	TGTGCCAGCAGCCGCCTCGGGGGCAACGGCTACGAGCAGTACTTC
-	TRBV28	TRBJ2-4	TRBD1	14	CASTGTDGKNIQYF	TGTGCCAGCACCGGGACAGATGGCAAAAACATTCAGTACTTC
-	TRBV5-1	TRBJ2-3	TRBD2	14	CASSPGTSGDTQYF	TGCGCCAGCAGCCCCGGGACTAGCGGTGATACGCAGTATTTT
-	TRBV6-5	TRBJ1-2	-	13	CASGQTSNYGYTF	TGTGCCAGCGGGCAGACATCCAACTATGGCTACACCTTC
-	TRBV5-6	TRBJ1-6	-	16	CASSLYRVSYNSPLHF	TGTGCCAGCAGCCTGTACAGGGTGTCCTATAATTCACCCCTCCACTTT
-	TRBV11-2	TRBJ2-1	-	16	CASRHPGLLSYNEQFF	TGTGCCAGCAGGCACCCGGGACTCCTCTCCTACAATGAGCAGTTCTTC
-	TRBV29-1	TRBJ2-7	-	14	CSAVENPSSYEQYF	TGCAGCGCCGTAGAGAACCCAAGCTCCTACGAGCAGTACTTC
few	TRBV27	TRBJ2-1	-	16	CASSFLLAISYNEQFF	TGTGCCAGCAGTTTTCTCTTAGCGATCTCCTACAATGAGCAGTTCTTC